This T cell receptor beta chain was captured by sequencing in a study of T-cell memory formation after mild COVID-19. The germline V gene has CDR1 SGHVS and CDR2 FNYEAQ. The CDR3 is made up of 12 amino acids. Trimming cost V 1 base and J 11 bases, with 12 bases left between them. Employing constant-segment primers, 5'RACE generated TCR alpha and TCR beta cDNA libraries bearing sample barcodes and UMIs. TCRdb redid the calling of the 5' RACE reads with MiXCR, one entry per CDR3 protein. The sample lists roughly 450,000 distinct CDR3 sequences, 15% to 20% occurring once. V usage is TRBV7-6 and J usage is TRBJ2-7; D is unclear. The clonotype originates from an adult woman who had mild COVID-19 (a few samples of this study predate the infection). Cell type and time point are not known. The specimen was PBMCs or a T cell subset sorted from them (not recorded which). The CDR3 here is CASSLDRRPEYF. CDR3 nucleotides: TGTGCCAGCAGCTTAGACCGAAGACCCGAGTACTTC.